Sequencing of this TCR beta chain was carried out in a study of blood T cell repertoires in COVID-19. The wider study: Researchers got acute and convalescent COVID-19 samples from the United States, Italy and Spain. The analysed material was cDNA or gDNA that came from T cells, B-cell-depleted T cells, or PBMCs.

Per the study methods: Scientists estimated how many nucleated cells there were by amplifying reference gene primers. Sequencing used immunoSEQ multiplex PCR; TCRdb keeps in-frame clones, though not all of them. V and J calls and clone size are copied from that table; D and trimming were computed from the DNA. This sample has approximately 230,000 clones, with nearly 90% found just once. This CDR3 comprises 13 residues. V was clipped by 4 bases and J by 9 bases, with 10 bases between them. The germline V gene encodes CDR1 MGHDK and CDR2 SYGVNS. This sequence originates from a man younger than 30 with active or convalescent COVID-19. The source material was peripheral blood. The chain carries TRBV25-1 and TRBJ1-6; D not certain. The CDR3 protein is CASSGLVVSPLHF. CDR3 DNA sequence: TGTGCCAGCAGTGGACTGGTGGTTTCACCCCTCCACTTT.